The 29 T cell receptor beta chains given below trace back to one sample, sequenced in a study of blood T cell repertoires in COVID-19 (dated by TCRdb to between 2020 and 2021). The method behind the library was the immunoSEQ multiplex PCR assay. TCRdb took this table from immuneACCESS and kept in-frame rearrangements with V and J called. Such tables lack part of the clones; where checked against another copy, unresolved V genes explain under half of the gap, and the rest is unexplained. The sample profile shows more than 200,000 clones; about 87% of them were found once. Of the sample, roughly 5% falls within the top ten clones. Sequenced material: peripheral blood. These receptors came from an older woman with COVID-19, enrolled during active disease.

The V call is TRBV4-1, the J call TRBJ1-5; TRBD1 agrees at 9 bases. This CDR3 is built from 16 residues. V was clipped by 2 bases and J by 1 base; unmatched bases: 3. From germline, CDR1 is MGHRA and CDR2 YSYEKL. CDR3 in amino acids: CASSQPGTGSNQPQHF. Written as DNA, the CDR3 is TGCGCCAGCAGCCAACCCGGGACAGGGAGCAATCAGCCCCAGCATTTT.

This clone has only a few counts. This chain joins TRBV21-1 and TRBJ1-5; the D call TRBD1 from the table was never checked on the DNA. TRBV21-1 is deemed a pseudogene. CDR3 length equals 16 residues. The CDR3 coding sequence is TGTGCCAGCACCCTTTTCACAGGGTCTAGCAATCAGCCCCAGCATTTT. Its protein is CASTLFTGSSNQPQHF.

The genes are TRBV3-1 (or the pseudogene TRBV3-2) and TRBJ2-2; TRBD2 is a possible D gene (5 bases). Germline-derived CDR1 and CDR2 are LGHDT and YNNKEL (reference sequence). V was cut by 1 base and J by 5 bases, with 14 bases left in between. CDR3 length: 16 amino acids. DNA of the CDR3: TGTGCCAGCAGCCAAGTCCGGGGATGGAGTACCGGGGAGCTGTTTTTT. Amino acid sequence: CASSQVRGWSTGELFF.

The chain is built from TRBV19 and TRBJ1-3; 7 bases line up with TRBD1. The V gene's germline CDR1 is LNHDA and CDR2 SQIVND (reference sequence). Trimming at V came to 5 bases and at J to 0 bases, leaving 7 bases not matched to a gene. The CDR3 has 16 amino acids. The CDR3 spells CASSSRTGRSGNTIYF. CDR3 in DNA: TGTGCCAGTAGTTCCCGGACAGGCCGCTCTGGAAACACCATATATTTT.

V usage is TRBV7-8 and J usage is TRBJ2-1; TRBD2 matches 11 bases. J gave up 7 bases and V 1 base, and 3 bases lay outside the gene matches. CDR1 and CDR2 (germline): SGHVS, FQNEAQ. There are 15 residues in the CDR3. The CDR3 coding sequence is TGTGCCAGCAGCTTAGTGTCTAGCGGGAGGAATGAGCAGTTCTTC. Protein product: CASSLVSSGRNEQFF.

The J gene is TRBJ2-1, the V gene TRBV6-2 or TRBV6-3; D remains unclear. Germline CDR1 reads MNHEY; CDR2 reads SVGEGT. Trimming took 3 bases from V and 3 from J, leaving 6 bases between them. The CDR3 is 13 amino acids. CDR3 bases: TGTGCCAGCAGTTATGTTAGCTACAATGAGCAGTTCTTC. This gives the protein CASSYVSYNEQFF.

This CDR3 reads CASSIQGSYYGYTF. DNA for the CDR3: TGTGCCAGTAGTATTCAGGGGTCATACTATGGCTACACCTTC. V usage is TRBV19 and J usage is TRBJ1-2; tentative D call: TRBD1 (6 bases). V was shortened by 3 bases and J by 3 bases, with 11 bases between the two germline ends. The CDR3 covers 14 residues. CDR1 is LNHDA, CDR2 SQIVND, per germline (reference sequence). The complete variable domain, with remaining parts taken from reference TRBV19 and TRBJ1-2, reads DGGITQSPKYLFRKEGQNVTLSCEQNLNHDAMYWYRQDPGQGLRLIYYSQIVNDFQKGDIAEGYSVSREKKESFPLTVTSAQKNPTAFYLCASSIQGSYYGYTFGSGTRLTVV.

This clone has more than one count but fewer than ten. This sequence joins TRBV4-2 and TRBJ2-7; 10 bases map to TRBD2. J gave up 6 bases and V 1 base, and 9 bases lay outside the gene matches. The germline V gene has CDR1 LGHNA and CDR2 YNFKEQ. The CDR3 is 16 residues long. CDR3 loop: CASSQARASGSIEQYF. CDR3 nucleotides: TGTGCCAGCAGCCAAGCCCGAGCTAGCGGGAGCATCGAGCAGTACTTC.

The chain is built from TRBV10-3 and TRBJ2-1; D uncertain. V was shortened by 6 bases and J by 9 bases, with 15 bases between the two germline ends. Looked up from germline, CDR1 is ENHRY and CDR2 is SYGVKD. The CDR3 consists of 13 residues. CDR3 loop: CAISSREVGEQFF. The CDR3, as DNA: TGTGCCATCAGCTCGCGCGAAGTCGGTGAGCAGTTCTTC.

This clone has more than one count but fewer than ten. The J gene is TRBJ2-5, the V gene TRBV28; TRBD2 matches at 14 bases. In germline, CDR1 is MDHEN, CDR2 SYDVKM. The CDR3 contains 16 residues. J gave up 7 bases and V 5 bases, and 9 bases lay outside the gene matches. CDR3 protein: CASSPLGTSGRGTQYF. In DNA form, the CDR3 reads TGTGCCAGCAGTCCTCTCGGGACTAGCGGGAGAGGGACCCAGTACTTC.

The V gene is TRBV7-8, the J gene TRBJ2-5; TRBD1 matches 8 bases. Germline V gene sequence: CDR1 SGHVS, CDR2 FQNEAQ. CDR3 length: 15 residues. With 1 base clipped from V and 4 bases from J, the junction kept 5 bases outside the gene matches. Here the CDR3 DNA reads TGTGCCAGCAGCTTAGAGGGCAGGGGGCGAGAGACCCAGTACTTC. This sequence encodes CASSLEGRGRETQYF.

The chain carries TRBV28 and TRBJ2-1; D not resolved. This CDR3 contains 16 residues. V was cut by 3 bases and J by 0 bases, with 12 bases left in between. Germline CDR1 is MDHEN and CDR2 is SYDVKM. The CDR3 loop reads CASSFRRLPSYNEQFF. In DNA form, the CDR3 reads TGTGCCAGCAGTTTCCGAAGACTCCCCTCCTACAATGAGCAGTTCTTC.

The chain is built from TRBV5-1 and TRBJ1-3; TRBD1 matches at 8 bases. The CDR3 has 16 amino acids. CDR1 and CDR2 (germline): SGHRS, YFSETQ. Losses at the gene ends were 4 bases for V and 3 bases for J; bases not matched to a gene: 9. CDR3 DNA: TGCGCCAGCAGCCCGGACAGGGAGCATGATGGAAACACCATATATTTT. Its translation: CASSPDREHDGNTIYF.

V and J are TRBV28 and TRBJ2-7, with 7 bases fitting TRBD2. Germline CDR1 MDHEN, CDR2 SYDVKM. J gave up 6 bases and V 7 bases, and 6 bases lay outside the gene matches. The CDR3 loop spans 12 amino acids. In DNA, the CDR3 is TGTGCCAGCACCATATGGGGGGGCGAGCAGTACTTC. It encodes CASTIWGGEQYF. The full variable domain, rest sourced from reference TRBV28 and TRBJ2-7, is DVKVTQSSRYLVKRTGEKVFLECVQDMDHENMFWYRQDPGLGLRLIYFSYDVKMKEKGDIPEGYSVSREKKERFSLILESASTNQTSMYLCASTIWGGEQYFGPGTRLTVT.

The genes are TRBV27 and TRBJ1-4, with TRBD1 matching 7 bases. Germline V lookup: CDR1 MNHEY, CDR2 SMNVEV (reference sequence). The CDR3 totals 15 residues. The V and J ends lost 5 bases and 7 bases, in that order; junction bases with no gene match: 10. Here the CDR3 reads CASSPSGGRGEKLFF. CDR3 nucleotide sequence: TGTGCCAGCAGTCCATCAGGGGGTAGAGGTGAAAAACTGTTTTTT.

The V and J genes are TRBV19 and TRBJ1-5; perhaps TRBD1 as D (5 bases). V was shortened by 3 bases and J by 4 bases, with 10 bases between the two germline ends. The CDR3 spans 14 residues. CDR1 and CDR2 (germline): LNHDA, SQIVND (reference sequence). CDR3 amino acids: CASSIDSLNQPQHF. The CDR3 DNA reads TGTGCCAGTAGTATCGACAGTCTGAATCAGCCCCAGCATTTT.

This clone was detected a few times. This chain uses TRBV6-1 with TRBJ1-2; D may be TRBD1 (5 bases). The germline CDR1 and CDR2 sequences are MNHNS and SASEGT. The V end was cut by 2 bases, the J end by 4 bases, with 14 bases between. The CDR3 covers 15 residues. The CDR3 coding sequence is TGTGCCAGCAGTGAATTTGGCAGGGCAATCTATGGCTACACCTTC. Protein: CASSEFGRAIYGYTF.

This clone was seen only once. The J gene is TRBJ2-3, the V gene TRBV7-9; possibly TRBD2 for D (5 bases). Germline V gene sequence: CDR1 SEHNR, CDR2 FQNEAQ (reference sequence). The CDR3 has 15 residues. Trimming left V 3 bases short and J 3 bases short, with 13 bases between. The CDR3 region is CASSFQREGTDTQYF. The CDR3 region has the DNA TGTGCCAGCAGCTTCCAGAGGGAAGGGACAGATACGCAGTATTTT.

The gene calls are TRBV10-3 and TRBJ2-1; 8 nucleotides align to TRBD1. The junction had 10 bases not matched to a gene; V was cut back by 9 bases and J by 9 bases. Germline values: CDR1 ENHRY, CDR2 SYGVKD. The length of the CDR3 is 13 residues. For the CDR3, the DNA is TGTGCCATACAGGACAGGGAATATGCTGAGCAGTTCTTC. Translated: CAIQDREYAEQFF.

The chain combines TRBV5-1 with TRBJ1-4, with 7 bases lining up with TRBD1. V lost 3 bases to trimming and J lost 3 bases; unmatched junction nucleotides: 5. The CDR3 has 15 residues. Germline V gives CDR1 SGHRS, CDR2 YFSETQ. In DNA, the CDR3 is TGCGCCAGCAGCTCAACAGGGGAGGCTAATGAAAAACTGTTTTTT. Residues: CASSSTGEANEKLFF.

The J gene is TRBJ2-7, the V gene TRBV10-3, with 14 nucleotides matching TRBD2. Trimming took 8 bases from V and 3 from J; bases not matched to a gene: 0. The CDR3 length is 13 residues. Germline V lookup: CDR1 ENHRY, CDR2 SYGVKD. The CDR3 DNA sequence: TGTGCCATCGGGACTAGCGGGAGCTACGAGCAGTACTTC. Its protein is CAIGTSGSYEQYF.

The chain recombines TRBV5-1 with TRBJ1-2, with D unclear. This CDR3 comprises 15 residues. Germline CDR1 and CDR2: SGHRS and YFSETQ. Trimming left V 7 bases short and J 2 bases short, with 18 bases between. CDR3 in amino acids: CASFASGYSNYGYTF. CDR3 sequence (DNA): TGCGCCAGCTTTGCGAGCGGATACTCCAACTATGGCTACACCTTC.

This rearrangement joins TRBV2 to TRBJ2-7; D perhaps matches TRBD1 (8 bases). Trimming pared 6 bases from V and 2 bases from J, leaving 17 bases between. The CDR3 has 15 amino acids. CDR1 and CDR2 from the germline V gene are SNHLY and FYNNEI. The chain's CDR3 is CASSPYRGGTYEQYF. Written as DNA, the CDR3 is TGTGCCAGCAGCCCATACAGGGGGGGGACCTACGAGCAGTACTTC.

The gene calls are TRBV7-2 and TRBJ2-7, with TRBD2 matching over 8 bases. V gave up 2 bases and J gave up 7 bases; unmatched junction bases: 7. This CDR3 contains 14 residues. Germline CDR1 is SGHTA and CDR2 is FQGNSA. CDR3 in amino acids: CASSLLAGGGEQYF. CDR3 bases: TGTGCCAGCAGCTTACTGGCGGGGGGCGGGGAGCAGTACTTC.

The chain uses TRBV4-1 and TRBJ2-7, with 9 bases aligning to TRBD1. V was pared by 1 base and J by 2 bases, with 12 bases of the junction left unmatched. CDR3 length equals 18 residues. Germline loops: CDR1 MGHRA, CDR2 YSYEKL. In DNA form, the CDR3 reads TGCGCCAGCAGCCAAGGTCCACCCGGGACAGGGTTCGCCTACGAGCAGTACTTC. Translation: CASSQGPPGTGFAYEQYF.

The rearrangement links TRBV9 to TRBJ2-3, with 9 bases fitting TRBD2. The germline gives CDR1 SGDLS, CDR2 YYNGEE. The CDR3 loop spans 17 amino acids. V shed 3 bases, J shed 4 bases, and the junction held 12 bases outside the gene matches. The CDR3, as DNA: TGTGCCAGCAGCGCAAGGGGGGTAGCGGGAGTTCCAGATACGCAGTATTTT. This codes for CASSARGVAGVPDTQYF. Drawing the rest from reference TRBV9 and TRBJ2-3, the complete variable domain is DSGVTQTPKHLITATGQRVTLRCSPRSGDLSVYWYQQSLDQGLQFLIQYYNGEERAKGNILERFSAQQFPDLHSELNLSSLELGDSALYFCASSARGVAGVPDTQYFGPGTRLTVL.

The V gene is TRBV18, the J gene TRBJ1-1, with 8 bases lining up with TRBD1. Germline V gene lookup returns CDR1 KGHSH and CDR2 LQKENI. The V and J ends lost 3 bases and 1 base, in that order; junction bases with no gene match: 4. CDR3 length: 15 amino acids. This CDR3 is CASSPLGQANTEAFF. The CDR3 nucleotides read TGTGCCAGCTCACCTCTGGGACAGGCGAACACTGAAGCTTTCTTT.

The chain combines TRBV28 with TRBJ2-7, with a possible D match to TRBD2 (7 bases). V was clipped by 6 bases and J by 5 bases, with 23 bases between them. This CDR3 is built from 16 residues. CDR1 MDHEN and CDR2 SYDVKM come from the germline V gene. The CDR3 sequence is CASSPSGAGAGHEQYF. The CDR3, as DNA: TGTGCCAGCAGCCCAAGTGGGGCGGGGGCCGGCCACGAGCAGTACTTC.

The V and J genes are TRBV2 and TRBJ1-2; maybe TRBD1 (5 bases). The CDR3 is 14 residues long. Between the trimmed V and J ends, which lost 3 bases and 5 bases, there was a span of 13 bases. The germline V gene has CDR1 SNHLY and CDR2 FYNNEI. The CDR3 bases are TGTGCCAGCAGTGAGGCAGGTTCAGGGTATGGCTACACCTTC. Its translation: CASSEAGSGYGYTF.